This T cell receptor (beta chain) was found in a study of T cell changes during pregnancy in multiple sclerosis. Profiled with immunoSEQ multiplex PCR; TCRdb holds only in-frame clones, not every one. The sample has tens of thousands of clones, 85% to 95% seen once. CDR1 is SGHAT and CDR2 is FQNNGV in the germline V gene. This CDR3 comprises 12 residues. Trimming took 5 bases from V and 6 from J, leaving 9 bases between them. V and J are TRBV11-2 and TRBJ2-3; the D gene is possibly TRBD1 (5 bases). Sequencing was performed on CD8+ T cells from peripheral blood mononuclear cells, taken in the second trimester of pregnancy. This clonotype was sampled from a female donor with multiple sclerosis, enrolled in a pregnancy study. CDR3 loop: CASSRGADTQYF. The CDR3 nucleotides read TGTGCCAGCAGCCGTGGGGCGGATACGCAGTATTTT.